The 21 T cell receptor beta chains presented below share a single source sample, sequenced in a study of early T cells in non-severe SARS-CoV-2 infection. TCRdb reanalysed the 5' RACE reads using MiXCR and keeps one entry per CDR3 protein. The data show approximately 80,000 distinct CDR3 sequences, roughly 12% seen once. This specimen was whole blood, taken at baseline. The receptors derive from an adult who was a healthcare worker with PCR-confirmed SARS-CoV-2 infection or an uninfected control (not recorded which).

The chain employs TRBV20-1 and TRBJ1-1; unclear D gene. CDR3 length: 12 residues. The ends were cut back, 4 bases at V and 4 bases at J, with 10 bases in the middle. CDR1 is DFQATT and CDR2 is SNEGSKA in the germline V gene (reference sequence). Here the CDR3 DNA reads TGCAGTGCTAACCCAAAATTCACTGAAGCTTTCTTT. Translation gives CSANPKFTEAFF.

This clonotype was seen many times. The genes are TRBV2 and TRBJ2-7, with D unclear. This CDR3 is 13 amino acids long. Germline values: CDR1 SNHLY, CDR2 FYNNEI. Trimming stripped 7 bases from V and 6 bases from J, with 16 bases between. CDR3 amino acids: CASKVAVVGEQYF. The CDR3 bases are TGTGCCAGCAAAGTCGCAGTTGTGGGCGAGCAGTACTTC. The full variable domain, in which reference TRBV2 and TRBJ2-7 provide the parts outside the CDR3, is EPEVTQTPSHQVTQMGQEVILRCVPISNHLYFYWYRQILGQKVEFLVSFYNNEISEKSEIFDDQFSVERPDGSNFTLKIRSTKLEDSAMYFCASKVAVVGEQYFGPGTRLTVT.

J is TRBJ1-5 and V is TRBV2; tentatively, D is TRBD1 (5 bases). V lost 4 bases and J lost 3, with 10 bases in between. There are 14 residues in the CDR3. The germline CDR1 and CDR2 sequences are SNHLY and FYNNEI. The CDR3 spells CASSAGRNNQPQHF. Here the CDR3 DNA reads TGTGCCAGCAGTGCAGGGCGGAACAATCAGCCCCAGCATTTT.

The genes are TRBV28 and TRBJ2-3; D may match TRBD1 or TRBD2 (6 bases each). The V gene's germline CDR1 is MDHEN and CDR2 SYDVKM. This CDR3 is built from 16 residues. V lost 7 bases and J lost 6, with 23 bases in between. This chain's CDR3 is CASKKTGLNRFDTQYF. The CDR3 DNA sequence: TGTGCCAGCAAAAAGACAGGACTAAATCGGTTTGATACGCAGTATTTT.

V usage is TRBV20-1 and J usage is TRBJ2-5; possible D gene TRBD1, 6 bases. There are 14 residues in the CDR3. Between the trimmed V and J ends, which lost 6 bases and 5 bases, there was a span of 19 bases. CDR1 is DFQATT and CDR2 is SNEGSKA in the germline V gene (reference sequence). CDR3 amino acids: CSAPSQGSRETQYF. The CDR3 bases are TGCAGTGCCCCTTCCCAGGGGAGTCGTGAGACCCAGTACTTC.

The sample holds many counts of this clonotype. The J gene is TRBJ1-5, the V gene TRBV12-3 or TRBV12-4; TRBD1 matches at 7 bases. The CDR3 loop spans 14 amino acids. V was pared by 8 bases and J by 3 bases, with 7 bases of the junction left unmatched. CDR3 amino acids: CASDTDRDNQPQHF. The CDR3 DNA reads as TGTGCCAGCGATACCGACAGGGACAATCAGCCCCAGCATTTT.

This chain connects TRBV3-1 to TRBJ1-5; tentatively, D is TRBD1 (5 bases). The CDR3 is 14 amino acids. Trimming shortened V by 1 base and J by 12 bases, and 16 bases separated the two germline ends. Germline lookup yields CDR1 LGHDT and CDR2 YNNKEL (reference sequence). The CDR3 DNA reads TGTGCCAGCAGCCAAGGCCGGGACCTGGCTCACCAGCATTTT. Its translation: CASSQGRDLAHQHF.

This clonotype was picked up a small number of times. The chain combines TRBV6-1 with TRBJ2-2; D unresolved. The V end lost 7 bases, the J end lost 4 bases, and 13 bases lay between the germline ends. In germline, CDR1 is MNHNS, CDR2 SASEGT. The CDR3 is 14 residues long. In nucleotides, the CDR3 is TGTGCCAGCAAGGAGTACGTTAGCACCGGGGAGCTGTTTTTT. It codes for CASKEYVSTGELFF.

There are a few counts of this clonotype. V and J are TRBV5-1 and TRBJ2-7; the D is unclear. Trimming pared 4 bases from V and 4 bases from J, leaving 9 bases between. CDR1 is SGHRS, CDR2 YFSETQ, per germline. The CDR3 totals 12 residues. Here the CDR3 DNA reads TGCGCCAGCAGCGTGGACCAATACGAGCAGTACTTC. Its translation: CASSVDQYEQYF.

This chain uses TRBV28 with TRBJ1-3; a possible D gene is TRBD1 (5 bases). The CDR3 spans 16 residues. Trimming pared 5 bases from V and 2 bases from J, leaving 16 bases between. Germline V CDR1 and CDR2: MDHEN, SYDVKM. CDR3 residues: CASSEPDSTTGNTIYF. The DNA for the CDR3 is TGTGCCAGCAGTGAGCCTGACAGCACCACTGGAAACACCATATATTTT.

The V and J genes are TRBV29-1 and TRBJ2-3; 8 positions match TRBD1. This CDR3 has 14 amino acids. The V gene's germline CDR1 is SQVTM and CDR2 ANQGSEA. Unmatched junction bases numbered 6, after V lost 5 bases and J lost 2 bases. The CDR3 spells CSVPRDRLTDTQYF. DNA for the CDR3: TGCAGCGTTCCTCGGGACAGGCTCACAGATACGCAGTATTTT.

The rearrangement links TRBV30 to TRBJ2-3, with 8 bases matching TRBD2. The CDR3 has 12 residues. From germline, CDR1 is GTSNPN and CDR2 SVGIG (reference sequence). The V gene end was trimmed by 5 bases and the J gene end by 6 bases; junction bases not matched to a gene: 4. In DNA, the CDR3 is TGTGCCTGGGGACTAGCTGGGGATACGCAGTATTTT. Amino acid sequence: CAWGLAGDTQYF.

This clonotype was found many times. The chain employs TRBV7-2 and TRBJ1-4; a weak D match, TRBD1 (6 bases). Germline V gives CDR1 SGHTA, CDR2 FQGNSA. This CDR3 has 15 amino acids. Trimming left V 1 base short and J 4 bases short, with 10 bases between. The CDR3: CASSLGGRGNEKLFF. CDR3 sequence (DNA): TGTGCCAGCAGCTTAGGGGGGCGCGGTAATGAAAAACTGTTTTTT.

CDR3 region: CASSDKRAGTNTEAFF. CDR3 bases: TGTGCCAGCAGTGATAAGAGGGCAGGGACGAACACTGAAGCTTTCTTT. This chain uses TRBV6-1 with TRBJ1-1; tentatively, D is TRBD1 (5 bases). Germline CDR1 MNHNS, CDR2 SASEGT. CDR3 length: 16 amino acids. The V end lost 3 bases, the J end lost 1 base, and 15 bases lay between the germline ends.

This clonotype was seen only a few times. The V and J genes are TRBV5-1 and TRBJ2-1; D ambiguous. Trimming cost V 2 bases and J 0 bases, with 6 bases left between them. The CDR3 spans 14 residues. The germline V gene encodes CDR1 SGHRS and CDR2 YFSETQ. CDR3 amino acids: CASSFSASYNEQFF. The CDR3, as DNA: TGCGCCAGCAGCTTTTCAGCCTCCTACAATGAGCAGTTCTTC.

CDR3 loop: CASSQFSEAFF. The CDR3 nucleotides are TGTGCCAGCAGCCAATTCAGTGAAGCTTTCTTT. The rearrangement uses TRBV3-1 and TRBJ1-1; D unclear. CDR3 length equals 11 residues. The V end lost 2 bases, the J end lost 7 bases, and 5 bases lay between the germline ends. Per the germline V gene, CDR1 is LGHDT and CDR2 is YNNKEL (reference sequence).

This chain joins TRBV5-4 and TRBJ1-4; D call uncertain. Germline CDR1 and CDR2: SGHNT and YYREEE (reference sequence). The V gene lost 3 bases and the J gene lost 3 bases, with 15 bases spanning the gap. The CDR3 runs 16 residues. This chain's CDR3 is CASSSEPVEANEKLFF. CDR3 DNA: TGTGCCAGCAGCTCAGAGCCGGTTGAGGCTAATGAAAAACTGTTTTTT.

V and J are TRBV28 and TRBJ2-2; D gene unclear. CDR3 length: 12 amino acids. V lost 3 bases to trimming and J lost 7 bases, with 6 bases between them. The germline V gene has CDR1 MDHEN and CDR2 SYDVKM. As DNA, the CDR3 is TGTGCCAGCAGTTTTAAGGTCGGGGAGCTGTTTTTT. This sequence encodes CASSFKVGELFF.

This clonotype was seen more than once but under ten times. Here the CDR3 reads CASSQGVGDTDTQYF. The CDR3 DNA follows: TGTGCCAGCAGCCAAGGGGTGGGAGACACAGATACGCAGTATTTT. The chain has TRBV4-2 and TRBJ2-3; tentatively, D is TRBD2 (5 bases). Between the trimmed V and J ends, which lost 1 base and 2 bases, there was a span of 10 bases. The germline CDR1 and CDR2 sequences are LGHNA and YNFKEQ. The CDR3 sequence is 15 residues long.

The sample holds a few counts of this clonotype. V gene TRBV10-3 combines with J gene TRBJ2-3, with 8 bases that match TRBD2. The V gene's germline CDR1 is ENHRY and CDR2 SYGVKD. V was clipped by 3 bases and J by 2 bases; unmatched bases: 10. The CDR3 is made up of 17 amino acids. CDR3 nucleotides: TGTGCCATCAGTGACCCCGGGGGGGCGGAAAACACAGATACGCAGTATTTT. Its translation: CAISDPGGAENTDTQYF.

This clonotype was seen only a few times. The chain combines TRBV5-1 with TRBJ1-4; no clear D. The CDR3 has 14 residues. Germline-derived CDR1 and CDR2 are SGHRS and YFSETQ. Trimming pared 0 bases from V and 4 bases from J, leaving 7 bases between. CDR3 residues: CASSLGQNNEKLFF. The CDR3 nucleotides are TGCGCCAGCAGCTTGGGGCAGAATAATGAAAAACTGTTTTTT.